These 17 T cell receptor beta chains originate from one sample sequenced in a study of Graves' ophthalmopathy and Graves' hyperthyroidism. RNA transcripts provided the template for amplifying TCR beta CDR3 regions. HTBI-primed RT-PCR formed the first round, and a multiplex PCR formed the second. MiXCR, applied by TCRdb to the multiplex PCR reads, yields one record per CDR3 protein. Here the sample spans over 500,000 distinct CDR3 sequences, about 24% being singletons. Material for sequencing was peripheral blood. The receptors come from a woman aged 18-30 years with stable Graves' hyperthyroidism. Some clones in this sample may be carry-over from other donors' samples.

This clonotype appeared many times. The CDR3 sequence: CASSLARVQDSGNTIYF. The CDR3 bases are TGTGCCAGCAGCTTAGCCAGAGTCCAGGACTCTGGAAACACCATATATTTT. This rearrangement joins TRBV7-6 to TRBJ1-3; D is uncertain. Deletions cut 0 bases from V and 0 bases from J, with 12 bases between. This CDR3 contains 17 residues. The germline gives CDR1 SGHVS, CDR2 FNYEAQ.

This clonotype was observed at least ten times. The gene calls are TRBV6-5 and TRBJ2-7, with 7 bases aligning to TRBD1. The CDR3 has 15 amino acids. CDR1 and CDR2 from the germline V gene are MNHEY and SVGAGI. V dropped 0 bases and J dropped 2; count of bases not matched to a gene: 4. The CDR3 nucleotides read TGTGCCAGCAGTTACTCTAGGGACAGCCCCTACGAGCAGTACTTC. Translated: CASSYSRDSPYEQYF.

This clonotype was found many times. This sequence joins TRBV12-3 or TRBV12-4 and TRBJ2-7; TRBD2 matches at 7 bases. This CDR3 comprises 15 residues. The trim removed 3 bases at V and 5 bases at J, leaving 10 bases unmatched. The CDR3 is CASSFPGLKSHEQYF. The CDR3, as DNA: TGTGCCAGCAGTTTTCCGGGACTAAAATCCCACGAGCAGTACTTC.

The rearrangement joins TRBV6-1 to TRBJ2-3, with D perhaps TRBD1 (6 bases). From germline, CDR1 is MNHNS and CDR2 SASEGT. The CDR3 has 13 residues. V lost 6 bases and J 6 bases, leaving 13 bases between the germline ends. The CDR3 DNA follows: TGTGCCAGCAGACCACAGGGCGTCGATACGCAGTATTTT. Translated, it gives CASRPQGVDTQYF.

This clonotype was counted at least ten times. The chain combines TRBV28 with TRBJ1-5; 7 bases match TRBD1. CDR1 MDHEN and CDR2 SYDVKM come from the germline V gene. This CDR3 spans 15 amino acids. Germline trimming cut 2 bases from V and 6 bases from J; bases unmatched to any gene: 7. The CDR3, as DNA: TGTGCCAGCAGTTTAGGTGGACAGGAAATTCAGCCCCAGCATTTT. This encodes CASSLGGQEIQPQHF.

This clonotype was picked up many times. This rearrangement joins TRBV29-1 to TRBJ2-7, with 7 bases fitting TRBD1. After removal of 5 bases from V and 0 bases from J, the junction contained 10 bases not matched to a gene. This CDR3 contains 15 residues. Germline CDR1 SQVTM, CDR2 ANQGSEA. The CDR3 is CSVIEGDSSSYEQYF. In DNA, the CDR3 is TGCAGCGTTATAGAAGGGGACAGTAGCTCCTACGAGCAGTACTTC.

This clonotype was picked up many times. This chain links TRBV27 with TRBJ1-6; no reliable D call. Germline CDR1 MNHEY, CDR2 SMNVEV (reference sequence). The CDR3 sequence is 15 residues long. With 2 bases removed from V and 10 bases from J, the gap between germline ends came to 15 bases. This chain's CDR3 is CASSLAPLGASPLHF. CDR3 nucleotide sequence: TGTGCCAGCAGTTTAGCTCCCCTGGGAGCCTCACCCCTCCACTTT.

This clonotype occurred many times. V gene TRBV20-1 combines with J gene TRBJ1-1; D uncertain. The germline V and J ends were trimmed by 3 bases and 3 bases, with 14 bases remaining between them. In germline, CDR1 is DFQATT, CDR2 SNEGSKA (reference sequence). This CDR3 has 14 amino acids. CDR3 DNA: TGCAGTGCTAGCCCCGGCGAAGGGCACACTGAAGCTTTCTTT. Residues: CSASPGEGHTEAFF.

V is TRBV29-1 and J is TRBJ2-6; either TRBD1 or TRBD2 may fit D (5 bases each). Trimming cost V 1 base and J 4 bases, with 8 bases left between them. This CDR3 spans 14 amino acids. Germline CDR1 and CDR2: SQVTM and ANQGSEA. The CDR3 DNA reads TGCAGCGTTGAAGGGGGGTCCGGGGCCAACGTCCTGACTTTC. The encoded protein is CSVEGGSGANVLTF.

This clonotype appeared many times. This chain links TRBV6-5 with TRBJ1-5, with D hard to call. Germline V gene lookup returns CDR1 MNHEY and CDR2 SVGAGI. V was clipped by 5 bases and J by 6 bases, with 11 bases between them. This CDR3 is 13 amino acids long. CDR3: CASSVLNSQPQHF. The CDR3 region has the DNA TGTGCCAGCAGTGTACTAAACAGTCAGCCCCAGCATTTT.

Ten or more counts support this clonotype. V gene TRBV4-3 combines with J gene TRBJ2-5, with 11 bases aligning to TRBD2. The germline gives CDR1 LGHNA, CDR2 YSLEER. V shed 0 bases, J shed 0 bases, and the junction held 3 bases outside the gene matches. The CDR3 extends over 17 amino acids. The CDR3 spells CASSQDPSGGHQETQYF. CDR3 coding DNA: TGCGCCAGCAGCCAAGATCCTAGCGGGGGGCACCAAGAGACCCAGTACTTC.

In this sample, this clonotype turned up many times. The chain carries TRBV30 and TRBJ1-3, with D possibly matching TRBD1 (5 bases). V was trimmed by 1 base and J by 4 bases, leaving 14 bases between them. Germline CDR1 is GTSNPN and CDR2 is SVGIG (reference sequence). This CDR3 has 15 residues. DNA of the CDR3: TGTGCCTGGAGTGGTTGGGAGGGGCCCGGAAACACCATATATTTT. It is translated as CAWSGWEGPGNTIYF.

Ten or more counts support this clonotype. The rearrangement uses TRBV27 and TRBJ2-7; D may be TRBD1 (6 bases). The CDR3 consists of 13 residues. From germline, CDR1 is MNHEY and CDR2 SMNVEV (reference sequence). The V end was cut by 4 bases, the J end by 6 bases, with 13 bases between. In DNA form, the CDR3 reads TGTGCCAGCAGTTCCCTCACAGGGATCGAGCAGTACTTC. This codes for CASSSLTGIEQYF.

This clonotype was observed at least ten times. This sequence joins TRBV27 and TRBJ2-7; D call uncertain. V lost 4 bases, J lost 4 bases, and 14 bases lay in between. Germline lookup yields CDR1 MNHEY and CDR2 SMNVEV (reference sequence). CDR3 length: 14 amino acids. The chain's CDR3 is CASSSGSTLYEQYF. CDR3 DNA sequence: TGTGCCAGCAGTTCTGGGTCCACCCTTTACGAGCAGTACTTC.

This clonotype has more than one count but fewer than ten. The chain employs TRBV12-3 or TRBV12-4 and TRBJ1-2, with TRBD1 matching over 8 bases. The V and J ends lost 6 bases and 7 bases, in that order; junction bases with no gene match: 7. This CDR3 contains 13 residues. CDR3 DNA: TGTGCCAGCAGCCCAGGGGGCGGTGGTGGCTACACCTTC. This gives the protein CASSPGGGGGYTF.

In its sample, this clonotype was seen many times. The chain uses TRBV6-5 and TRBJ1-6, with 10 positions matching TRBD1. CDR1 and CDR2 (germline): MNHEY, SVGAGI. V gave up 0 bases and J gave up 10 bases; unmatched junction bases: 6. The CDR3 has 16 amino acids. CDR3 sequence: CASSYSGDRGLSPLHF. The CDR3 bases are TGTGCCAGCAGTTACTCAGGAGACAGGGGGCTCTCACCCCTCCACTTT.

In its sample, this clonotype was seen many times. V is TRBV20-1 and J is TRBJ2-7; possible D gene TRBD1, 5 bases. Germline CDR1 and CDR2: DFQATT and SNEGSKA (reference sequence). V dropped 3 bases and J dropped 7 bases, with 22 bases sitting between them. The CDR3 runs to 15 residues. In DNA form, the CDR3 reads TGCAGTGCTAGCGGTTTAAGGGGTCAGCAGGGAGAGCAGTACTTC. Protein sequence: CSASGLRGQQGEQYF.